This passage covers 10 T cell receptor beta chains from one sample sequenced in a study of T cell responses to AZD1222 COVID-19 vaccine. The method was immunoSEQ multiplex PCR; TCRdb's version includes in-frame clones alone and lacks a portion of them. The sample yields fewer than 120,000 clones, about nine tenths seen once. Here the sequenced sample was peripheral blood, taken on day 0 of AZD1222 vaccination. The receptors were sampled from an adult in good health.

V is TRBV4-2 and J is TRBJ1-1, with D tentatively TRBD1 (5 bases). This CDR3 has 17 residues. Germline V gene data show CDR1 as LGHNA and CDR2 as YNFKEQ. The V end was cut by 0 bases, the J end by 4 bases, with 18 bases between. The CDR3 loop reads CASSQDQKKQAPTEAFF. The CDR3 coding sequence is TGTGCCAGCAGCCAAGATCAAAAGAAACAGGCTCCCACTGAAGCTTTCTTT.

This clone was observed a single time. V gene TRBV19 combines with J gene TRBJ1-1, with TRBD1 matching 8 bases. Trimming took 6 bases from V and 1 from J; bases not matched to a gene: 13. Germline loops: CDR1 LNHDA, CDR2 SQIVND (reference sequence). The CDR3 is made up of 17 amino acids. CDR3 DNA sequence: TGTGCCAGTAGCCATCGTACCGGTGGACAGGGGAACACTGAAGCTTTCTTT. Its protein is CASSHRTGGQGNTEAFF.

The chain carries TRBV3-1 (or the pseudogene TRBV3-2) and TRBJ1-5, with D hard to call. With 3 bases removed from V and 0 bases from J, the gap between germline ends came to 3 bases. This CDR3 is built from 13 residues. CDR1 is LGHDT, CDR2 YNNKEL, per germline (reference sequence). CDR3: CASSHLSNQPQHF. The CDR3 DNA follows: TGTGCCAGCAGCCACCTTAGCAATCAGCCCCAGCATTTT.

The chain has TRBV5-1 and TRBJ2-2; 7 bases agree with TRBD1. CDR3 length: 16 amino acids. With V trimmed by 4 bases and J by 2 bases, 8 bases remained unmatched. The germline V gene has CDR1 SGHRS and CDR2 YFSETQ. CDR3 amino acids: CASSLGTAINTGELFF. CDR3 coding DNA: TGCGCCAGCAGCCTTGGGACAGCCATCAACACCGGGGAGCTGTTTTTT.

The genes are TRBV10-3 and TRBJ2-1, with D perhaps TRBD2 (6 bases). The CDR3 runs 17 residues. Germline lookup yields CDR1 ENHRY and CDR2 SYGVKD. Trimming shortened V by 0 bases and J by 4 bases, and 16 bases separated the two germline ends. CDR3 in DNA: TGTGCCATCAGTGAGTCCGTGGGCGGGGCAGAATACAATGAGCAGTTCTTC. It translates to CAISESVGGAEYNEQFF.

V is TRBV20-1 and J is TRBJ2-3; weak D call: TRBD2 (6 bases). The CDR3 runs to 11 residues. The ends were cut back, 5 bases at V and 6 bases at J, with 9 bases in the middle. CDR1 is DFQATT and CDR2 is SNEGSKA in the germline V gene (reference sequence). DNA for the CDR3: TGCAGTGCTGACGGAGGGGATACGCAGTATTTT. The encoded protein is CSADGGDTQYF.

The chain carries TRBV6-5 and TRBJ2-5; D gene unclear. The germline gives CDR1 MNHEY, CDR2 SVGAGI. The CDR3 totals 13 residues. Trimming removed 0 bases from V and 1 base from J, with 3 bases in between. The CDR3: CASSYSSQETQYF. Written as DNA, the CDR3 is TGTGCCAGCAGTTACTCAAGCCAAGAGACCCAGTACTTC.

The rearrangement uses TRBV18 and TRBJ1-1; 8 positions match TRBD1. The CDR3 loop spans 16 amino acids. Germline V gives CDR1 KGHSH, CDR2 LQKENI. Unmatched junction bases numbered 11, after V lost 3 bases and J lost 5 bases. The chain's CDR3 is CASSPLQGAKGTEAFF. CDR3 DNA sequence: TGTGCCAGCTCACCCCTCCAGGGGGCTAAGGGTACTGAAGCTTTCTTT. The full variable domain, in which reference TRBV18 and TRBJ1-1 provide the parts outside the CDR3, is NAGVMQNPRHLVRRRGQEARLRCSPMKGHSHVYWYRQLPEEGLKFMVYLQKENIIDESGMPKERFSAEFPKEGPSILRIQQVVRGDSAAYFCASSPLQGAKGTEAFFGQGTRLTVV.

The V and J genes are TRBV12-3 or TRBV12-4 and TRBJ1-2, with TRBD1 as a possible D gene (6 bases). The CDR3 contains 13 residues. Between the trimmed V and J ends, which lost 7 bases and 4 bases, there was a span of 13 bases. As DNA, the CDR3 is TGTGCCAGCACCATACTGGGGGCCTATGGCTACACCTTC. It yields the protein CASTILGAYGYTF.

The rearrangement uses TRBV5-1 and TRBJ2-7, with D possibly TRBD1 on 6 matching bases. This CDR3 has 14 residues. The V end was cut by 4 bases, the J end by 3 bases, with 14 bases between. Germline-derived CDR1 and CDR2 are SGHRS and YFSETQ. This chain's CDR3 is CASSPNGQIYEQYF. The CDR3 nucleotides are TGCGCCAGCAGCCCGAATGGACAGATCTACGAGCAGTACTTC.